The entry below gives a single TCR beta chain sequence along with its context. This record comes from a study of T cell clones after liver transplantation. This CDR3 spans 16 amino acids. Germline lookup yields CDR1 SGHRS and CDR2 YFSETQ. The V gene lost 1 base and the J gene lost 5 bases, with 18 bases spanning the gap. Assay used: immunoSEQ multiplex PCR; TCRdb lists only in-frame clones, some missing. The table shows roughly 74,000 clones, with 80% occurring only once. The origin of this receptor is a human donor who received a liver transplant. The chain joins TRBV5-1 to TRBJ1-2; D unclear. The input for sequencing was CD4+ T cells from blood, taken before liver transplant. The CDR3 DNA sequence: TGCGCCAGCAGCTTGACATCACCGGCGGCCGGTTATGGCTACACCTTC. Residues: CASSLTSPAAGYGYTF. Complete variable domain (other parts from reference TRBV5-1 and TRBJ1-2): KAGVTQTPRYLIKTRGQQVTLSCSPISGHRSVSWYQQTPGQGLQFLFEYFSETQRNKGNFPGRFSGRQFSNSRSEMNVSTLELGDSALYLCASSLTSPAAGYGYTFGSGTRLTVV.